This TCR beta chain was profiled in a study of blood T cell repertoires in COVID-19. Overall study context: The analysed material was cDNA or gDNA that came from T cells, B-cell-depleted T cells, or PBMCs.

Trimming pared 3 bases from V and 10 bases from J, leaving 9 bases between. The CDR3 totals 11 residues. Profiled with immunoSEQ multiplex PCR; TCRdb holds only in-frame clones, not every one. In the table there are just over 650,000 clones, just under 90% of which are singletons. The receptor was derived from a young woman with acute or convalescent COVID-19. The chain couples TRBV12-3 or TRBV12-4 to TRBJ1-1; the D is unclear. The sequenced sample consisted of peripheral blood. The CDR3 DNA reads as TGTGCCAGCAGTTTCGGTGAGCGAGCTTTCTTT. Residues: CASSFGERAFF.